These 21 T cell receptor beta chains were all obtained from the same sample, sequenced in a study of T cell repertoires and HLA-DP antigens. Profiled with immunoSEQ multiplex PCR; TCRdb holds only in-frame clones, not every one. The data show roughly 400 clones, roughly 68% seen once. Label corresponds to: CD137+ CD4 T cells sorted after culture with HeLa expressing allogeneic HLA-DP. Cells were stimulated with HeLa cells transduced with HLA-DPA1/DPB1, HLA-DM, invariant chain and CD80. HeLa cells expressing allogeneic DPB1 restimulated the approximately 15-day-expanded CD4+ cells for 20 to 25 h. Sequencing was done on a sample of alloreactive CD137+ CD4+ T cells from cultured PBMCs. Subset defined: CD137+ CD4+ cells sorted after around 25 h restimulation with the allogeneic HLA-DP-expressing HeLa cells. These receptors all stem from a woman aged 18 to 35 in good health and CMV-seronegative.

Within the sample, this clone is large (0.1 to 1%). The chain joins TRBV11-2 to TRBJ1-3, with D perhaps TRBD1 (5 bases). The CDR3 spans 15 residues. In germline, CDR1 is SGHAT, CDR2 FQNNGV. The V gene lost 2 bases and the J gene lost 4 bases, with 12 bases spanning the gap. The CDR3 coding sequence is TGTGCCAGCAGCTTATCCCAGGGAGGCGGAAACACCATATATTTT. It translates to CASSLSQGGGNTIYF.

The chain combines TRBV5-6 with TRBJ2-5, with a weak D call TRBD1 (6 bases). The CDR3 is made up of 15 amino acids. V shed 1 base and J shed 5 bases, with 15 bases lying between them. Looked up from germline, CDR1 is SGHDT and CDR2 is YYEEEE. CDR3 protein: CASSLITGLAETQYF. As DNA, the CDR3 is TGTGCCAGCAGCTTGATTACAGGGTTAGCGGAGACCCAGTACTTC. Full variable domain (remainder filled in from reference TRBV5-6 and TRBJ2-5): DAGVTQSPTHLIKTRGQQVTLRCSPKSGHDTVSWYQQALGQGPQFIFQYYEEEERQRGNFPDRFSGHQFPNYSSELNVNALLLGDSALYLCASSLITGLAETQYFGPGTRLLVL.

The chain uses TRBV12-5 and TRBJ2-3; 9 bases align to TRBD1. Germline V CDR1 and CDR2: LGHNT, FRNRAP. V was clipped by 7 bases and J by 2 bases; unmatched bases: 7. This CDR3 contains 15 residues. This CDR3 is CASAPGQGTTDTQYF. DNA for the CDR3: TGTGCTAGTGCCCCGGGACAGGGCACCACAGATACGCAGTATTTT.

In its sample, this clone was seen once. CDR3 in amino acids: CASSIKRDSRNEKLFF. CDR3 in DNA: TGTGCCAGTAGTATCAAGCGGGACAGTAGAAATGAAAAACTGTTTTTT. The chain carries TRBV19 and TRBJ1-4; TRBD1 aligns across 7 bases. With 3 bases clipped from V and 5 bases from J, the junction kept 9 bases outside the gene matches. CDR3 size: 16 residues. The germline V gene encodes CDR1 LNHDA and CDR2 SQIVND (reference sequence).

The rearrangement links TRBV7-2 to TRBJ1-1; D possibly corresponds to TRBD1 (6 bases). Germline values: CDR1 SGHTA, CDR2 FQGNSA. The CDR3 is 13 amino acids. V was clipped by 5 bases and J by 13 bases, with 20 bases between them. The CDR3 DNA reads TGTGCCAGCAGCATCGGGGGGGGGCGATTCATTTTCTTT. Residues: CASSIGGGRFIFF.

V and J are TRBV27 and TRBJ2-3; 9 nucleotides match TRBD1. J lost 5 bases, V lost 5 bases, and 5 bases had no gene match. This CDR3 region has 14 residues. Germline assignment: CDR1 MNHEY and CDR2 SMNVEV (reference sequence). The DNA for the CDR3 is TGTGCCAGCAGTCGAGGGACAGGGAGAGATACGCAGTATTTT. Translation: CASSRGTGRDTQYF.

This chain links TRBV27 with TRBJ2-2; D is perhaps TRBD1 (6 bases). Trimming pared 3 bases from V and 2 bases from J, leaving 13 bases between. CDR3 length equals 16 residues. Germline values: CDR1 MNHEY, CDR2 SMNVEV (reference sequence). CDR3 region: CASSFLGAINTGELFF. In DNA, the CDR3 is TGTGCCAGCAGTTTTTTGGGGGCGATTAACACCGGGGAGCTGTTTTTT.

V and J are TRBV28 and TRBJ2-1; D may be TRBD2 (6 bases). Trimming pared 4 bases from V and 3 bases from J, leaving 28 bases between. Germline CDR1 MDHEN, CDR2 SYDVKM. The CDR3 totals 20 residues. This CDR3 is CASSSLYPSGRQPFYNEQFF. CDR3 nucleotides: TGTGCCAGCAGTTCACTATACCCCTCGGGGAGGCAACCCTTCTACAATGAGCAGTTCTTC.

The rearrangement links TRBV9 to TRBJ2-3; D unclear. Trimming removed 0 bases at V and 1 base at J, with 6 bases between. Per germline, CDR1 SGDLS and CDR2 YYNGEE. This CDR3 spans 14 amino acids. The CDR3 DNA sequence: TGTGCCAGCAGCGTAGGAAGGGGCACAGATACGCAGTATTTT. The encoded protein is CASSVGRGTDTQYF.

The V and J genes are TRBV2 and TRBJ1-5, with D uncertain. Trimming pared 6 bases from V and 0 bases from J, leaving 12 bases between. From germline, CDR1 is SNHLY and CDR2 FYNNEI. This CDR3 comprises 15 residues. The chain's CDR3 is CASRNEGDSNQPQHF. The CDR3 nucleotides read TGTGCCAGCAGAAACGAAGGAGATAGCAATCAGCCCCAGCATTTT.

There are a few counts of this clone. The genes are TRBV5-1 and TRBJ1-1, with D maybe TRBD1 (5 bases). The CDR3 has 16 amino acids. V gave up 1 base and J gave up 2 bases, with 15 bases separating them. Germline CDR1 is SGHRS and CDR2 is YFSETQ. The CDR3 spells CASSLMNHGGNTEAFF. CDR3 DNA sequence: TGCGCCAGCAGCTTGATGAATCATGGGGGTAACACTGAAGCTTTCTTT.

The V call is TRBV30, the J call TRBJ1-1; no definite D call. Between the trimmed V and J ends, which lost 0 bases and 5 bases, there was a span of 16 bases. This CDR3 is built from 15 residues. CDR1 GTSNPN and CDR2 SVGIG come from the germline V gene (reference sequence). CDR3 region: CAWSVLYGERTEAFF. DNA for the CDR3: TGTGCCTGGAGTGTGTTGTACGGGGAGAGAACTGAAGCTTTCTTT.

The chain uses TRBV19 and TRBJ2-3, with 8 positions matching TRBD2. The CDR3 sequence is 17 residues long. V lost 3 bases, J lost 0 bases, and 8 bases stayed unmatched. The germline CDR1 and CDR2 sequences are LNHDA and SQIVND (reference sequence). The CDR3 reads CASSIAGLAASTDTQYF. CDR3 DNA: TGTGCCAGTAGTATCGCCGGACTAGCTGCTAGCACAGATACGCAGTATTTT.

In its sample, this clone was seen a few times. The V call is TRBV28, the J call TRBJ2-2; 8 bases fit TRBD1. CDR3 length: 15 amino acids. Germline-derived CDR1 and CDR2 are MDHEN and SYDVKM. J was trimmed by 5 bases and V by 3 bases; bases with no gene match: 5. CDR3 in DNA: TGTGCCAGCAGTTTTGGGGACAGGAGAACCGGGGAGCTGTTTTTT. This gives the protein CASSFGDRRTGELFF.

J is TRBJ2-2 and V is TRBV19; D is tentatively TRBD1 or TRBD2 (5 bases each). In germline, CDR1 is LNHDA, CDR2 SQIVND (reference sequence). There are 14 residues in the CDR3. Trimming shortened V by 5 bases and J by 6 bases, and 13 bases separated the two germline ends. The CDR3 DNA follows: TGTGCCAGTAGTTCACAAGTGGGGGCCGGGGAGCTGTTTTTT. Translation gives CASSSQVGAGELFF. The full variable domain, its missing parts supplied by reference TRBV19 and TRBJ2-2, is DGGITQSPKYLFRKEGQNVTLSCEQNLNHDAMYWYRQDPGQGLRLIYYSQIVNDFQKGDIAEGYSVSREKKESFPLTVTSAQKNPTAFYLCASSSQVGAGELFFGEGSRLTVL.

The rearrangement joins TRBV28 to TRBJ2-3; D might be TRBD1 or TRBD2, each matching 5 bases. Trimming shortened V by 6 bases and J by 4 bases, and 17 bases separated the two germline ends. Germline lookup yields CDR1 MDHEN and CDR2 SYDVKM. The CDR3 spans 15 residues. The DNA for the CDR3 is TGTGCCAGCAGAGAGCCCGGGACCGGTCCAGATACGCAGTATTTT. Its translation: CASREPGTGPDTQYF.

The chain couples TRBV4-1 to TRBJ1-5; D call uncertain. The CDR3 is made up of 13 amino acids. Germline V gene lookup returns CDR1 MGHRA and CDR2 YSYEKL. Trimming took off 1 base at V and 4 bases at J, with 5 bases between the two ends. The chain's CDR3 is CASSQGRNQPQHF. The CDR3 coding sequence is TGCGCCAGCAGCCAAGGTAGGAATCAGCCCCAGCATTTT.

The chain links TRBV28 to TRBJ1-5; no clear D. The germline V gene encodes CDR1 MDHEN and CDR2 SYDVKM. V was shortened by 7 bases and J by 0 bases, with 19 bases between the two germline ends. The CDR3 is made up of 17 amino acids. In DNA, the CDR3 is TGTGCCAGCATTAAGGGATATTTCATCCTTAGCAATCAGCCCCAGCATTTT. It is translated as CASIKGYFILSNQPQHF.

The V gene is TRBV6-1, the J gene TRBJ1-1, with 10 bases that match TRBD1. Trimming took 5 bases from V and 5 from J; bases not matched to a gene: 8. Germline CDR1 reads MNHNS; CDR2 reads SASEGT. CDR3 length: 15 residues. CDR3 sequence reads: CASSWGDRGLTEAFF. DNA for the CDR3: TGTGCCAGCAGTTGGGGGGACAGGGGATTGACTGAAGCTTTCTTT.

This clone is hyperexpanded within its sample. The chain employs TRBV4-3 and TRBJ1-2; 10 nucleotides line up with TRBD1. This CDR3 contains 15 residues. Germline assignment: CDR1 LGHNA and CDR2 YSLEER. V lost 1 base, J lost 7 bases, and 6 bases stayed unmatched. The CDR3 loop reads CASSQGGQGFLGYTF. The CDR3 nucleotides read TGCGCCAGCAGCCAAGGGGGACAGGGGTTTCTTGGCTACACCTTC.

The chain uses TRBV7-2 and TRBJ1-6, with 9 bases lining up with TRBD1. The junction had 4 bases not matched to a gene; V was cut back by 1 base and J by 9 bases. This CDR3 is built from 15 residues. The germline V gene encodes CDR1 SGHTA and CDR2 FQGNSA. The CDR3 DNA sequence: TGTGCCAGCAGCTTAGGGGGGACAGGGATTTCACCCCTCCACTTT. It encodes CASSLGGTGISPLHF.